The 28 T cell receptor beta chains given below trace back to one sample, sequenced in a study of blood T cell repertoires in COVID-19. The assay was immunoSEQ multiplex PCR, and TCRdb's table has in-frame clones only and misses some. The top ten clones hold roughly 17% of a sample with roughly 14,000 clones, approximately 90% of them seen once. The specimen was peripheral blood. These receptors came from a human donor with active COVID-19. The donor label of this sample is uncertain.

This chain connects TRBV21-1 to TRBJ1-1. TRBV21-1 is annotated as a pseudogene. This CDR3 region has 17 residues. The CDR3 region has the DNA TGTGCCAGCAGCAAGAAACAACCGGGATCGATGAACACTGAAGCTTTCTTT. Amino acids: CASSKKQPGSMNTEAFF.

CDR3 sequence (DNA): TGCGCCAGCAGCTTAACCCAGGCAGATACGCAGTATTTT. Amino acid sequence: CASSLTQADTQYF. This chain connects TRBV5-1 to TRBJ2-3; D gene uncertain. This CDR3 spans 13 amino acids. The germline CDR1 and CDR2 sequences are SGHRS and YFSETQ. V lost 2 bases and J lost 4, with 8 bases in between.

V gene TRBV2 combines with J gene TRBJ2-1; TRBD1 is a possible D gene (6 bases). Germline V gene data show CDR1 as SNHLY and CDR2 as FYNNEI. This CDR3 contains 14 residues. Trimming pared 3 bases from V and 1 base from J, leaving 7 bases between. The CDR3 DNA follows: TGTGCCAGCAGTGAGCAGGGGTCCTACAATGAGCAGTTCTTC. Protein: CASSEQGSYNEQFF.

J is TRBJ2-3 and V is TRBV2; tentatively, D is TRBD1 (6 bases). Germline V lookup: CDR1 SNHLY, CDR2 FYNNEI. The CDR3 spans 12 residues. V was shortened by 6 bases and J by 4 bases, with 8 bases between the two germline ends. The CDR3 DNA follows: TGTGCCAGCAGACAGGGTGCAGATACGCAGTATTTT. Its protein product is CASRQGADTQYF.

The J gene is TRBJ2-3, the V gene TRBV19; D may be TRBD2 (6 bases). Trimming took off 4 bases at V and 4 bases at J, with 24 bases between the two ends. Germline CDR1 reads LNHDA; CDR2 reads SQIVND (reference sequence). The CDR3 runs 18 residues. The CDR3 loop reads CASSTSQITSFVPDTQYF. CDR3 bases: TGTGCCAGTAGTACTTCCCAAATAACTAGCTTTGTCCCAGATACGCAGTATTTT.

This sequence joins TRBV28 and TRBJ1-1, with D maybe TRBD1 (6 bases). The CDR3 covers 15 residues. V lost 3 bases and J 7 bases, leaving 18 bases between the germline ends. Looked up from germline, CDR1 is MDHEN and CDR2 is SYDVKM. This CDR3 is CASSFGQTRNDEAFF. DNA of the CDR3: TGTGCCAGCAGTTTCGGACAGACCAGGAATGATGAAGCTTTCTTT.

The chain employs TRBV9 and TRBJ1-4; no clear D gene. V lost 0 bases and J 8 bases, leaving 14 bases between the germline ends. Germline CDR1 and CDR2: SGDLS and YYNGEE. CDR3 length: 15 residues. CDR3 amino acids: CASSVARGRGEKLFF. The CDR3 DNA sequence: TGTGCCAGCAGCGTAGCCCGAGGACGCGGGGAAAAACTGTTTTTT.

Only one count was recorded for this clone. The chain recombines TRBV5-1 with TRBJ2-5; the D gene is possibly TRBD1 (6 bases). CDR3 length: 14 amino acids. V gave up 2 bases and J gave up 0 bases, with 8 bases separating them. Per germline, CDR1 SGHRS and CDR2 YFSETQ. CDR3 nucleotide sequence: TGCGCCAGCAGCTTAGGGACACACCAAGAGACCCAGTACTTC. Amino acid sequence: CASSLGTHQETQYF.

The gene calls are TRBV29-1 and TRBJ1-2, with a tentative D call TRBD1 (6 bases). CDR3 length equals 13 residues. CDR1 is SQVTM and CDR2 is ANQGSEA in the germline V gene. Trimming took off 6 bases at V and 8 bases at J, with 19 bases between the two ends. Here the CDR3 DNA reads TGCAGCGTCTTGGAACAGGGAAGTGAGGGCTACACCTTC. This gives the protein CSVLEQGSEGYTF.

This clone is a singleton in its sample. The genes are TRBV6-1 and TRBJ1-5; 7 bases map to TRBD1. Germline loops: CDR1 MNHNS, CDR2 SASEGT. With 3 bases clipped from V and 7 bases from J, the junction kept 6 bases outside the gene matches. CDR3 length equals 14 residues. The CDR3 DNA reads as TGTGCCAGCAGTGATTCAGGGGGAGGCCAGCCCCAGCATTTT. Its translation: CASSDSGGGQPQHF.

V gene TRBV12-5 combines with J gene TRBJ2-5; D is undetermined. The CDR3 is 14 residues long. The germline gives CDR1 LGHNT, CDR2 FRNRAP. Trimming removed 5 bases from V and 2 bases from J, with 12 bases in between. The CDR3 loop reads CASGPSLLQETQYF. For the CDR3, the DNA is TGTGCTAGTGGTCCATCACTGCTTCAAGAGACCCAGTACTTC.

V and J are TRBV12-3 or TRBV12-4 and TRBJ2-7, with D uncertain. The CDR3 covers 12 residues. Between the trimmed V and J ends, which lost 4 bases and 4 bases, there was a span of 8 bases. For the CDR3, the DNA is TGTGCCAGCAGTTCACTTCCTTACGAGCAGTACTTC. It specifies CASSSLPYEQYF.

This chain links TRBV21-1 with TRBJ2-2; the table's TRBD1 call for D was not verified on the DNA. TRBV21-1 is a pseudogene. The CDR3 consists of 14 residues. The CDR3 spells CASSAGQRTGELFF. The CDR3 bases are TGTGCCAGCAGCGCGGGACAGCGTACCGGGGAGCTGTTTTTT.

The rearrangement links TRBV13 to TRBJ1-2; 10 positions agree with TRBD1. Germline V gene data show CDR1 as PRHDT and CDR2 as FYEKMQ (reference sequence). CDR3 length equals 18 residues. J lost 4 bases, V lost 4 bases, and 15 bases had no gene match. The CDR3 loop reads CASSSSGTGAPKFYGYTF. In nucleotides, the CDR3 is TGTGCCAGCAGCTCCTCCGGGACAGGGGCGCCGAAGTTCTATGGCTACACCTTC. Filled out from reference TRBV13 and TRBJ1-2, the complete variable domain reads AAGVIQSPRHLIKEKRETATLKCYPIPRHDTVYWYQQGPGQDPQFLISFYEKMQSDKGSIPDRFSAQQFSDYHSELNMSSLELGDSALYFCASSSSGTGAPKFYGYTFGSGTRLTVV.

Judged by abundance, this clone is medium-sized. The V call is TRBV5-5, the J call TRBJ1-2; no reliable D call. Germline CDR1 reads SGHKS; CDR2 reads YYEKEE (reference sequence). Deletions cut 0 bases from V and 6 bases from J, with 15 bases between. This CDR3 contains 15 residues. The CDR3 spells CASSLVLLGIHGYTF. Written as DNA, the CDR3 is TGTGCCAGCAGCTTGGTACTATTAGGAATTCATGGCTACACCTTC. The entire variable domain, with the rest obtained from reference TRBV5-5 and TRBJ1-2, is as follows: DAGVTQSPTHLIKTRGQQVTLRCSPISGHKSVSWYQQVLGQGPQFIFQYYEKEERGRGNFPDRFSARQFPNYSSELNVNALLLGDSALYLCASSLVLLGIHGYTFGSGTRLTVV.

J is TRBJ1-5 and V is TRBV6-2 or TRBV6-3, with unresolved D. The V gene lost 0 bases and the J gene lost 0 bases, with 15 bases spanning the gap. The germline CDR1 and CDR2 sequences are MNHEY and SVGEGT. The CDR3 is 18 amino acids. The CDR3 sequence: CASSYSSGWAGSNQPQHF. CDR3 coding DNA: TGTGCCAGCAGTTACTCGAGTGGCTGGGCCGGTAGCAATCAGCCCCAGCATTTT.

The chain couples TRBV15 to TRBJ1-3; TRBD1 is a possible D gene (5 bases). This CDR3 has 17 residues. Germline V gene data show CDR1 as LNHNV and CDR2 as YYDKDF (reference sequence). The V gene lost 0 bases and the J gene lost 1 base, with 13 bases spanning the gap. The CDR3 reads CATSRERGLGSGNTIYF. Written as DNA, the CDR3 is TGTGCCACCAGCAGAGAAAGGGGACTTGGATCTGGAAACACCATATATTTT. Based on the CDR3 plus reference TRBV15 and TRBJ1-3, the full variable domain is DAMVIQNPRYQVTQFGKPVTLSCSQTLNHNVMYWYQQKSSQAPKLLFHYYDKDFNNEADTPDNFQSRRPNTSFCFLDIRSPGLGDTAMYLCATSRERGLGSGNTIYFGEGSWLTVV.

The chain employs TRBV25-1 and TRBJ1-1; TRBD1 might be the D (6 bases). V shed 3 bases and J shed 2 bases, with 13 bases lying between them. This CDR3 comprises 15 residues. Germline V lookup: CDR1 MGHDK, CDR2 SYGVNS. In DNA, the CDR3 is TGTGCCAGCAGTGACCCGGGCAGGGGAAACACTGAAGCTTTCTTT. This encodes CASSDPGRGNTEAFF.

This clone was detected only a few times. The chain uses TRBV10-1 and TRBJ1-5; D is ambiguous. Germline V CDR1 and CDR2: WNHNN, SYGVQD (reference sequence). V was cut by 8 bases and J by 4 bases, with 24 bases left in between. The CDR3 is 17 amino acids. The CDR3 protein is CASPRARQFLGNQPQHF. CDR3 DNA sequence: TGCGCCAGCCCGAGGGCCCGTCAGTTTCTTGGGAATCAGCCCCAGCATTTT.

This chain joins TRBV19 and TRBJ2-7, with TRBD1 identical over 8 bases. Germline V CDR1 and CDR2: LNHDA, SQIVND (reference sequence). The CDR3 length is 13 residues. Germline trimming cut 9 bases from V and 2 bases from J; bases unmatched to any gene: 6. The CDR3 region is CASTRTGTYEQYF. The CDR3 DNA sequence: TGTGCCAGCACACGGACAGGGACCTACGAGCAGTACTTC.

The V call is TRBV7-9, the J call TRBJ2-1, with TRBD1 identical over 8 bases. Germline V gene sequence: CDR1 SEHNR, CDR2 FQNEAQ (reference sequence). The V gene end was trimmed by 1 base and the J gene end by 3 bases; junction bases not matched to a gene: 14. This CDR3 region has 19 residues. The DNA of the CDR3 is TGTGCCAGCAGCTTAGGGCAGGGGGCAACACTAGGGCGCTACAATGAGCAGTTCTTC. It yields the protein CASSLGQGATLGRYNEQFF.

This chain links TRBV19 with TRBJ2-2; TRBD1 might be the D (5 bases). Germline V gene data show CDR1 as LNHDA and CDR2 as SQIVND (reference sequence). The length of the CDR3 is 12 residues. Trimming removed 0 bases at V and 13 bases at J, with 9 bases between. CDR3 in DNA: TGTGCCAGTAGTATAGATACAGGTGGGCTGTTTTTT. Its translation: CASSIDTGGLFF.

This clone occurred once. The chain uses TRBV7-2 and TRBJ2-6, with a possible D match to TRBD1 (5 bases). The CDR3 is made up of 19 amino acids. V was clipped by 4 bases and J by 1 base, with 20 bases between them. Germline values: CDR1 SGHTA, CDR2 FQGNSA. CDR3 in DNA: TGTGCCAGCAGCTCGTCTATGGGGCGAGTAGGGTCTGGGGCCAACGTCCTGACTTTC. Translation: CASSSSMGRVGSGANVLTF.

The chain couples TRBV19 to TRBJ2-5; the match to TRBD1 covers 7 bases. CDR1 LNHDA and CDR2 SQIVND come from the germline V gene (reference sequence). V was pared by 5 bases and J by 5 bases, with 5 bases of the junction left unmatched. This CDR3 region has 13 residues. The CDR3 loop reads CASSSGTVETQYF. The DNA for the CDR3 is TGTGCCAGTAGTTCCGGGACAGTTGAGACCCAGTACTTC.

The chain employs TRBV9 and TRBJ2-1; D is unclear. The CDR3 is made up of 13 amino acids. CDR1 is SGDLS, CDR2 YYNGEE, per germline. V gave up 0 bases and J gave up 9 bases, with 10 bases separating them. The CDR3: CASSVGLEGEQFF. CDR3 nucleotides: TGTGCCAGCAGCGTAGGTCTAGAAGGTGAGCAGTTCTTC.

The chain is built from TRBV27 and TRBJ2-1; 9 bases line up with TRBD1. The CDR3 is 14 residues long. J gave up 8 bases and V 3 bases, and 5 bases lay outside the gene matches. The germline V gene encodes CDR1 MNHEY and CDR2 SMNVEV (reference sequence). The CDR3 sequence is CASSFWDRAHEQFF. In DNA form, the CDR3 reads TGTGCCAGCAGTTTCTGGGACAGGGCCCATGAGCAGTTCTTC.

This clone turned up a few times. V usage is TRBV29-1 and J usage is TRBJ1-1; 8 nucleotides align to TRBD1. The CDR3 runs to 13 residues. Germline V gives CDR1 SQVTM, CDR2 ANQGSEA. J gave up 5 bases and V 1 base, and 3 bases lay outside the gene matches. Here the CDR3 DNA reads TGCAGCGTTGAAGGACAGGGGTGGACTGAAGCTTTCTTT. It encodes CSVEGQGWTEAFF.

The chain uses TRBV30 and TRBJ2-3, with a tentative D call TRBD1 (5 bases). The V and J ends lost 8 bases and 0 bases respectively, with 12 bases between them. Germline V gene data show CDR1 as GTSNPN and CDR2 as SVGIG (reference sequence). The CDR3 runs 13 residues. CDR3 DNA sequence: TGTGCCGGTGGGGCAGATAGCACAGATACGCAGTATTTT. Protein product: CAGGADSTDTQYF.